Each of the 18 T cell receptor beta chains below was sequenced from the same sample in a study of CD8+ T cells in alopecia areata. Sequencing used cDNA as its template, made by extracting RNA and reverse transcribing it. The method was immunoSEQ multiplex PCR; TCRdb's version includes in-frame clones alone and lacks a portion of them. This repertoire shows fewer than 40,000 clones, less than 70% found once; its top ten account for around 43%. The sequencing sample was made of NKG2D-high CD8+ T cells sorted from blood. Receptor source: a human donor with alopecia areata.

This chain connects TRBV29-1 to TRBJ1-3, with TRBD1 as a possible D gene (6 bases). Germline CDR1 and CDR2: SQVTM and ANQGSEA. The CDR3 has 13 residues. The germline V and J ends were trimmed by 8 bases and 1 base, with 12 bases remaining between them. CDR3 residues: CSFRGGSGNTIYF. CDR3 DNA: TGCAGCTTCAGGGGAGGTTCTGGAAACACCATATATTTT.

The CDR3 region is CASSRTVGGELFF. Written as DNA, the CDR3 is TGTGCCAGCAGCCGAACGGTGGGAGGGGAGCTGTTTTTT. The V gene is TRBV7-3, the J gene TRBJ2-2; D is ambiguous. With 5 bases removed from V and 8 bases from J, the gap between germline ends came to 12 bases. This CDR3 is 13 amino acids long. Germline-derived CDR1 and CDR2 are SGHTA and FQGTGA.

V and J are TRBV4-3 and TRBJ2-3; 7 bases are a match to TRBD1. This CDR3 has 14 amino acids. CDR1 is LGHNA, CDR2 YSLEER, per germline. The V gene end was trimmed by 4 bases and the J gene end by 2 bases; junction bases not matched to a gene: 3. CDR3 coding DNA: TGCGCCAGCAGCCCGGGACAGTACACAGATACGCAGTATTTT. Its translation: CASSPGQYTDTQYF.

This rearrangement joins TRBV13 to TRBJ2-5; TRBD1 aligns across 9 bases. The CDR3 runs to 14 residues. CDR1 PRHDT and CDR2 FYEKMQ come from the germline V gene (reference sequence). The V and J ends lost 5 bases and 3 bases, in that order; junction bases with no gene match: 4. CDR3 loop: CASSPWTGEETQYF. DNA of the CDR3: TGTGCCAGCAGCCCCTGGACAGGGGAAGAGACCCAGTACTTC.

This chain joins TRBV5-6 and TRBJ1-5; TRBD1 is a possible D gene (6 bases). Trimming stripped 4 bases from V and 1 base from J, with 9 bases between. This CDR3 is 14 amino acids long. Germline V lookup: CDR1 SGHDT, CDR2 YYEEEE. The CDR3 sequence is CASSQGTSNQPQHF. As DNA, the CDR3 is TGTGCCAGCAGCCAGGGGACGAGCAATCAGCCCCAGCATTTT.

The chain couples TRBV5-4 to TRBJ2-1; no reliable D call. V shed 4 bases and J shed 0 bases, with 11 bases lying between them. CDR1 is SGHNT, CDR2 YYREEE, per germline (reference sequence). CDR3 length equals 15 residues. The CDR3 sequence: CASSPDPSSYNEQFF. Here the CDR3 DNA reads TGTGCCAGCAGCCCCGACCCGAGCTCCTACAATGAGCAGTTCTTC. The full variable domain, in which reference TRBV5-4 and TRBJ2-1 provide the parts outside the CDR3, is ETGVTQSPTHLIKTRGQQVTLRCSSQSGHNTVSWYQQALGQGPQFIFQYYREEENGRGNFPPRFSGLQFPNYSSELNVNALELDDSALYLCASSPDPSSYNEQFFGPGTRLTVL.

CDR3 bases: TGCGCCAGCAGCTTGGTTATAGGGGTGGGATCAAACCTGCTAGTGAACACTGAAGCTTTCTTT. It encodes CASSLVIGVGSNLLVNTEAFF. V gene TRBV5-1 combines with J gene TRBJ1-1; possibly TRBD1 for D (5 bases). The CDR3 spans 21 residues. V lost 0 bases and J 0 bases, leaving 27 bases between the germline ends. Germline values: CDR1 SGHRS, CDR2 YFSETQ.

The chain carries TRBV4-3 and TRBJ2-5; 8 nucleotides line up with TRBD1. CDR3 length equals 14 residues. CDR1 is LGHNA and CDR2 is YSLEER in the germline V gene. V gave up 1 base and J gave up 3 bases; unmatched junction bases: 1. The CDR3 sequence: CASSQADREETQYF. CDR3 coding DNA: TGCGCCAGCAGCCAAGCGGACAGGGAAGAGACCCAGTACTTC.

The chain links TRBV5-6 to TRBJ1-4, with a tentative D call TRBD1 (6 bases). The CDR3 sequence is 14 residues long. CDR1 and CDR2 (germline): SGHDT, YYEEEE. The ends were cut back, 3 bases at V and 4 bases at J, with 10 bases in the middle. CDR3 protein: CASSSDSDNEKLFF. The CDR3 DNA is TGTGCCAGCAGCTCGGACAGTGATAATGAAAAACTGTTTTTT.

In this sample, this clone turned up a few times. V and J are TRBV29-1 and TRBJ2-1; TRBD2 matches at 13 bases. The CDR3 totals 16 residues. V lost 5 bases to trimming and J lost 4 bases; unmatched junction nucleotides: 8. Germline V gene sequence: CDR1 SQVTM, CDR2 ANQGSEA. CDR3 nucleotide sequence: TGCAGCGTTTCCGGACTAGCGGGAGTTAGATACAATGAGCAGTTCTTC. Amino acid sequence: CSVSGLAGVRYNEQFF.

This chain links TRBV12-5 with TRBJ1-1; D remains unclear. The CDR3 runs to 16 residues. Trimming left V 6 bases short and J 3 bases short, with 20 bases between. From germline, CDR1 is LGHNT and CDR2 FRNRAP. CDR3 DNA: TGTGCTAGTGGGTCGTTCCGGCCAGAAAGGCACACTGAAGCTTTCTTT. This encodes CASGSFRPERHTEAFF.

The sample holds a few counts of this clone. The chain joins TRBV7-2 to TRBJ2-4; D might be TRBD2 (6 bases). The V end lost 1 base, the J end lost 9 bases, and 16 bases lay between the germline ends. CDR1 and CDR2 from the germline V gene are SGHTA and FQGNSA. This CDR3 is built from 15 residues. This CDR3 reads CASSLDPGTSSIQYF. Here the CDR3 DNA reads TGTGCCAGCAGCTTAGATCCGGGGACTTCAAGCATTCAGTACTTC.

The rearrangement links TRBV27 to TRBJ2-3; D possibly uses TRBD1 or TRBD2 (5 bases each). From germline, CDR1 is MNHEY and CDR2 SMNVEV (reference sequence). The CDR3 is made up of 16 amino acids. V was shortened by 4 bases and J by 4 bases, with 18 bases between the two germline ends. CDR3 bases: TGTGCCAGCAGTTCCCCGGGACCCCTAAATCCAGATACGCAGTATTTT. This translates into CASSSPGPLNPDTQYF.

This sequence joins TRBV14 and TRBJ2-7, with TRBD1 matching over 7 bases. J was trimmed by 12 bases and V by 1 base; bases with no gene match: 6. This CDR3 comprises 12 residues. CDR1 and CDR2 from the germline V gene are SGHDN and FVKESK. The CDR3 loop reads CASSQGVTGTYF. CDR3 bases: TGTGCCAGCAGCCAAGGAGTGACAGGGACGTACTTC.

CDR3 residues: CASSFHPVRGVGQPQHF. CDR3 nucleotide sequence: TGTGCCAGCAGCTTCCATCCAGTCCGGGGGGTGGGGCAGCCCCAGCATTTT. The chain carries TRBV7-8 and TRBJ1-5, with D maybe TRBD1 (5 bases). Trimming stripped 3 bases from V and 7 bases from J, with 22 bases between. The CDR3 contains 17 residues. Per germline, CDR1 SGHVS and CDR2 FQNEAQ.

V usage is TRBV5-1 and J usage is TRBJ2-2, with D perhaps TRBD1 (7 bases). Trimming cost V 4 bases and J 6 bases, with 10 bases left between them. This CDR3 has 13 amino acids. Germline V CDR1 and CDR2: SGHRS, YFSETQ. The CDR3 DNA follows: TGCGCCAGCAGCCAGGGGGGAGCCGGGGAGCTGTTTTTT. This encodes CASSQGGAGELFF.

The V gene is TRBV7-9, the J gene TRBJ2-1; D is ambiguous. Germline CDR1 is SEHNR and CDR2 is FQNEAQ (reference sequence). With 3 bases removed from V and 7 bases from J, the gap between germline ends came to 13 bases. The CDR3 runs to 14 residues. The CDR3 region has the DNA TGTGCCAGCAGCTTTCCAGAGACCAAAAATGAGCAGTTCTTC. It yields the protein CASSFPETKNEQFF. Supplemented by reference TRBV7-9 and TRBJ2-1, the full variable domain reads DTGVSQNPRHKITKRGQNVTFRCDPISEHNRLYWYRQTLGQGPEFLTYFQNEAQLEKSRLLSDRFSAERPKGSFSTLEIQRTEQGDSAMYLCASSFPETKNEQFFGPGTRLTVL.

The chain couples TRBV7-9 to TRBJ2-1; no firm D call. The CDR3 runs to 14 residues. CDR1 is SEHNR and CDR2 is FQNEAQ in the germline V gene (reference sequence). Trimming shortened V by 3 bases and J by 7 bases, and 13 bases separated the two germline ends. The CDR3 DNA sequence: TGTGCCAGCAGCTTCGGCGCTATTAGGAATGAGCAGTTCTTC. Amino acids: CASSFGAIRNEQFF.